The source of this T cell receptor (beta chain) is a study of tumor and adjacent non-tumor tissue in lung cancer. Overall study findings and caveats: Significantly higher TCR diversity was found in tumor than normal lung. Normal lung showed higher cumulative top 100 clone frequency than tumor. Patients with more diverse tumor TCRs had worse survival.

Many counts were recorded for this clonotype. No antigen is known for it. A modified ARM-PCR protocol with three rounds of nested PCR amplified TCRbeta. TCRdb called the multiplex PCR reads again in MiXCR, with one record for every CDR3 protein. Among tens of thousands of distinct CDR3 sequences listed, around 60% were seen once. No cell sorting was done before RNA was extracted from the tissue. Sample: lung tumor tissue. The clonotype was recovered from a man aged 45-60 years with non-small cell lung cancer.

CDR3 sequence: CASSYNRGQDTQYF. CDR3 DNA: TGTGCCAGCAGTTACAACAGGGGGCAAGATACGCAGTATTTT. The chain joins TRBV6-5 to TRBJ2-3; 9 bases are a match to TRBD1. There are 14 residues in the CDR3. From germline, CDR1 is MNHEY and CDR2 SVGAGI. The J segment lost 5 bases and the V segment lost 2 bases, leaving 2 bases of the junction unmatched.